The 9 T cell receptor beta chains below come from one sample, sequenced in a study of shared clonotypes between healthy human individuals (TCRdb year 2020). The library was prepared using the immunoSEQ multiplex PCR assay. This is the immuneACCESS table as TCRdb keeps it, with only in-frame sequences that have V and J called. A part of the clones is gone; compared with another copy, unresolved V genes explain less than half, and the rest is unexplained. The sample yields over a million clones; about four fifths were counted once. The ten largest clones take up approximately 0.56% of the sample. Specimen: memory CD4+ T cells from PBMCs. The meaning of the sample's cell subset or site label: CD45RA-negative fraction. These receptors came from a man in his late teens or twenties in good health. Some clones in this sample may be carry-over from other donors' samples.

The chain carries TRBV28 and TRBJ1-2, with TRBD1 matching over 7 bases. V was clipped by 8 bases and J by 5 bases; unmatched bases: 14. There are 15 residues in the CDR3. In germline, CDR1 is MDHEN, CDR2 SYDVKM. The CDR3 region has the DNA TGTGCCAGCCAGGGGGGACCTCACAGGGCTTATGGCTACACCTTC. The encoded protein is CASQGGPHRAYGYTF.

This chain joins TRBV30 and TRBJ2-3; D is uncertain. The germline V gene has CDR1 GTSNPN and CDR2 SVGIG (reference sequence). This CDR3 is 13 amino acids long. With 0 bases removed from V and 6 bases from J, the gap between germline ends came to 10 bases. The CDR3 here is CAWSVGTLDTQYF. CDR3 DNA sequence: TGTGCCTGGAGTGTTGGTACTTTGGATACGCAGTATTTT.

The chain employs TRBV4-3 and TRBJ1-1, with D possibly being TRBD1 (5 bases). The ends were cut back, 2 bases at V and 11 bases at J, with 21 bases in the middle. The CDR3 sequence is 15 residues long. Germline assignment: CDR1 LGHNA and CDR2 YSLEER. CDR3 nucleotides: TGCGCCAGCAGCCAAAGCCAATCCGGGACCCGTGCGGCTTTCTTT. This codes for CASSQSQSGTRAAFF.

This clone was found many times. The chain uses TRBV9 and TRBJ1-2; tentative D call: TRBD1 (6 bases). Germline loops: CDR1 SGDLS, CDR2 YYNGEE. The CDR3 loop spans 15 amino acids. V lost 4 bases and J lost 7, with 20 bases in between. CDR3 region: CASSTRQARLSGYTF. The CDR3 nucleotides are TGTGCCAGCAGCACCAGACAGGCGCGTCTATCTGGCTACACCTTC.

Concerning this clone: Other nucleotide sequences in the sample specify the same CDR3. The chain uses TRBV5-1 and TRBJ2-1; 11 bases align to TRBD2. V lost 1 base to trimming and J lost 6 bases; unmatched junction nucleotides: 3. The CDR3 is 15 amino acids. Germline CDR1 SGHRS, CDR2 YFSETQ. This chain's CDR3 is CASSLLAGGGNEQFF. The CDR3 DNA reads TGCGCCAGCAGCTTGCTAGCGGGAGGAGGCAATGAGCAGTTCTTC.

On this clone: Other DNA sequences in this specimen translate into the identical CDR3. The rearrangement uses TRBV7-9 and TRBJ2-3, with unresolved D. The CDR3 sequence is 11 residues long. Trimming removed 2 bases at V and 6 bases at J, with 3 bases between. The germline V gene has CDR1 SEHNR and CDR2 FQNEAQ (reference sequence). The CDR3 reads CASSLSDTQYF. CDR3 nucleotide sequence: TGTGCCAGCAGCTTATCGGATACGCAGTATTTT.

The chain combines TRBV28 with TRBJ2-7, with 11 bases matching TRBD1. Germline assignment: CDR1 MDHEN and CDR2 SYDVKM. J gave up 2 bases and V 5 bases, and 14 bases lay outside the gene matches. The CDR3 contains 18 residues. The CDR3 reads CASSVRDRGIVRTYEQYF. CDR3 DNA: TGTGCCAGCAGTGTGCGGGACAGGGGGATCGTGAGGACCTACGAGCAGTACTTC.

The chain links TRBV6-5 to TRBJ2-5, with 8 nucleotides matching TRBD1. V was clipped by 4 bases and J by 5 bases; unmatched bases: 6. CDR3 length: 14 amino acids. The germline gives CDR1 MNHEY, CDR2 SVGAGI. The CDR3 nucleotides are TGTGCCAGCAGTTCAGGCACAGGGGGTGAGACCCAGTACTTC. Translation gives CASSSGTGGETQYF.

This clone was picked up many times. The chain employs TRBV28 and TRBJ2-7; 8 bases fit TRBD1. The CDR3 contains 14 residues. The V gene's germline CDR1 is MDHEN and CDR2 SYDVKM. V trimming: 2 bases; J trimming: 3 bases; junction bases outside the gene matches: 3. The CDR3 sequence is CASSLEGQVYEQYF. The CDR3 bases are TGTGCCAGCAGTTTAGAGGGACAGGTCTACGAGCAGTACTTC.